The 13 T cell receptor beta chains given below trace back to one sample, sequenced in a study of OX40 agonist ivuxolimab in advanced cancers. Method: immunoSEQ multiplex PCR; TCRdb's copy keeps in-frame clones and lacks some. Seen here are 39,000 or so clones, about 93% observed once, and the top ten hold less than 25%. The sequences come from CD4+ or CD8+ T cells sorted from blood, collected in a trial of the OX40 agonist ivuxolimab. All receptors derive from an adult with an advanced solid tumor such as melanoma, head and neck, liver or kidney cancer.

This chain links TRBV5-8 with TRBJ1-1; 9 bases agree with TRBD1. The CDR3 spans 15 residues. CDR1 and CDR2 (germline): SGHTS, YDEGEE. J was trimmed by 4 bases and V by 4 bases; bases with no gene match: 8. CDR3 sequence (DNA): TGTGCCAGCAGCCCCGGACAGGGGCGAGGCACTGAAGCTTTCTTT. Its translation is CASSPGQGRGTEAFF.

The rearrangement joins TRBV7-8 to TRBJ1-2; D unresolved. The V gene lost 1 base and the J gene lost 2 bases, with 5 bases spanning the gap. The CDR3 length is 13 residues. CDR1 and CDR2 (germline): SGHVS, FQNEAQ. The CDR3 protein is CASSLEENYGYTF. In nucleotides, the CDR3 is TGTGCCAGCAGCTTAGAGGAGAACTATGGCTACACCTTC. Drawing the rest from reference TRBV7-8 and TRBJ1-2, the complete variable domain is GAGVSQSPRYKVAKRGQDVALRCDPISGHVSLFWYQQALGQGPEFLTYFQNEAQLDKSGLPSDRFFAERPEGSVSTLKIQRTQQEDSAVYLCASSLEENYGYTFGSGTRLTVV.

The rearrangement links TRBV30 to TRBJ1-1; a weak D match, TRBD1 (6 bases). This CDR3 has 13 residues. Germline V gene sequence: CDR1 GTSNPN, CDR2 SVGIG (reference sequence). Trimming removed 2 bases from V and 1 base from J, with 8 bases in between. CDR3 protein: CAWSWTENTEAFF. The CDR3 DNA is TGTGCCTGGAGTTGGACAGAGAACACTGAAGCTTTCTTT. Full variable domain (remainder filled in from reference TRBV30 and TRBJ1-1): SQTIHQWPATLVQPVGSPLSLECTVEGTSNPNLYWYRQAAGRGLQLLFYSVGIGQISSEVPQNLSASRPQDRQFILSSKKLLLSDSGFYLCAWSWTENTEAFFGQGTRLTVV.

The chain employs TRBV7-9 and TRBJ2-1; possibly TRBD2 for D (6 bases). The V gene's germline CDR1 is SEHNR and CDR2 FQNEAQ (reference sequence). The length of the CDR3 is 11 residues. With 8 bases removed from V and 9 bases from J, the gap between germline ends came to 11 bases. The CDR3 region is CASRGSGEQFF. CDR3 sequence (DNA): TGTGCCAGCCGGGGGAGCGGTGAGCAGTTCTTC.

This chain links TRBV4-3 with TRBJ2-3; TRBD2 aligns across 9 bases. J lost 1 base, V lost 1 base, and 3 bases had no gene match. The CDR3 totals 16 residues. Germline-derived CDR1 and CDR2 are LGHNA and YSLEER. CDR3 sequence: CASSQVAGGGTDTQYF. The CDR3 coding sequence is TGCGCCAGCAGCCAAGTTGCGGGGGGGGGCACAGATACGCAGTATTTT.

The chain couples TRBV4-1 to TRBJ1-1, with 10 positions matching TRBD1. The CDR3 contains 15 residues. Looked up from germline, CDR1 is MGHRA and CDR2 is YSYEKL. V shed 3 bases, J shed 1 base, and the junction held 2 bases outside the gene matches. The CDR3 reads CASSQTGGGNTEAFF. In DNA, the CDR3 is TGCGCCAGCAGCCAGACAGGGGGCGGGAACACTGAAGCTTTCTTT.

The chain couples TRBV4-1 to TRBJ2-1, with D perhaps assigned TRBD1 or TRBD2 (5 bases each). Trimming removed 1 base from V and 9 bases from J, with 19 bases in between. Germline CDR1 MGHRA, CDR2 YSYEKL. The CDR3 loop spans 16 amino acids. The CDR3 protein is CASSQGVLEPRGEQFF. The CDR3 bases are TGCGCCAGCAGCCAAGGGGTTTTGGAGCCGAGGGGTGAGCAGTTCTTC.

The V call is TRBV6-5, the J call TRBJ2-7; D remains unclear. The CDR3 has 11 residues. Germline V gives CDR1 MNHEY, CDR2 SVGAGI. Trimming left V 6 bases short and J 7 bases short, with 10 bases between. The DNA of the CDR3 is TGTGCCAGCAGCCTCGGTGTGGAGCAGTACTTC. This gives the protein CASSLGVEQYF.

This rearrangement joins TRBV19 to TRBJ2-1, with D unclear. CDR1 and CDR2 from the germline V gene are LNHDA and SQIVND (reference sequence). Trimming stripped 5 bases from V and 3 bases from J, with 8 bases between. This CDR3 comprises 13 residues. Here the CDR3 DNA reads TGTGCCAGTAGTGCCCATATCTACAATGAGCAGTTCTTC. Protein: CASSAHIYNEQFF.

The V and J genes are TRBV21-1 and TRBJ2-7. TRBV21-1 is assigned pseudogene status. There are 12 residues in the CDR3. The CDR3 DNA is TGTGCCAGCAGCACCCCCTCCTACGAGCAGTACTTC. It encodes CASSTPSYEQYF.

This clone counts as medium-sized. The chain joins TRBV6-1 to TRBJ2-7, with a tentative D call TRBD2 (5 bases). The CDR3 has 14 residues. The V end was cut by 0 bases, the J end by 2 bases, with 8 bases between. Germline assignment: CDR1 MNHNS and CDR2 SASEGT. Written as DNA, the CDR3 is TGTGCCAGCAGTGAAGCTCTGGAGGCCTACGAGCAGTACTTC. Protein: CASSEALEAYEQYF.

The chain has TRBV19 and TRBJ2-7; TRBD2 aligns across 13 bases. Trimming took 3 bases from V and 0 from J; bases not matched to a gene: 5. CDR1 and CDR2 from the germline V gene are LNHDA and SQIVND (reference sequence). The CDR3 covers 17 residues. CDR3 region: CASSMGGTSGTSYEQYF. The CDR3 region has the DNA TGTGCCAGTAGTATGGGAGGGACTAGCGGGACCTCCTACGAGCAGTACTTC.

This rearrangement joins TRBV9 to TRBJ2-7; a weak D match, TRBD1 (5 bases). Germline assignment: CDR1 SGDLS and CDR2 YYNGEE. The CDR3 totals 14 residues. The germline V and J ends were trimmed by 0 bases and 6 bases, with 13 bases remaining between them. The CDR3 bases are TGTGCCAGCAGCGTAGCTGGGGCCCAAGGCGAGCAGTACTTC. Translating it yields CASSVAGAQGEQYF.